A selection of T cell receptor beta chains follows, all from one sample in a study of vaccination and CD4 T cells after COVID-19. No cognate antigen is known for these TCRs. TCRdb independently ran MiXCR on the PCR reads; one entry per CDR3 protein. The profile shows about 10,000 distinct CDR3 sequences, approximately 47% of them singletons. Sample: CD4+ T cells from blood, cultured in vitro. The receptors originated from a human donor who had recovered from COVID-19. CDR3s include the opening cysteine and the closing phenylalanine or tryptophan. Fields, in order: V gene, clone size, J gene, D gene, CDR3 DNA, CDR3 protein. D genes are given only for firm matches. Expanded clones are given a class, and other clones once, few, many or no size at all.

TRBV20-1	.	TRBJ1-2	.	TGCAGTGCTAGGTGGCGAGGGTATGGCTACACCTTC	CSARWRGYGYTF
TRBV20-1	.	TRBJ1-1	TRBD1	TGCAGTGCTAGTAGGGCAGGGGGCGTTAACACTGAAGCTTTCTTT	CSASRAGGVNTEAFF
TRBV6-2/TRBV6-3	.	TRBJ2-1	.	TGTGCCAGCAGTATCCTGGGGGGCCAGTTCTTC	CASSILGGQFF
TRBV20-1	.	TRBJ1-3	.	TGCAGTGCCAGACGGGCGGAGGGAAACACCATATATTTT	CSARRAEGNTIYF
TRBV30	.	TRBJ2-7	.	TGTGCCTGGAATCAATTACAGAACTACGAGCAGTACTTC	CAWNQLQNYEQYF
TRBV24-1	.	TRBJ2-3	TRBD2	TGTGCCACCAGTGATTCTACTAGCGGGAGCCCAGATACGCAGTATTTT	CATSDSTSGSPDTQYF
TRBV5-6	few	TRBJ2-2	TRBD1	TGTGCCAGCAGCCCACGGTTTAAGGGGGCAGTCGCCGGGGAGCTGTTTTTT	CASSPRFKGAVAGELFF
TRBV7-2	few	TRBJ1-5	.	TGTGCCAGCAGCACCGGACAGTTTAATCAGCCCCAGCATTTT	CASSTGQFNQPQHF
TRBV11-3	.	TRBJ1-1	.	TGTGCCAGCAGCTTAGGGATTGGGGGTTGGGACACTGAAGCTTTCTTT	CASSLGIGGWDTEAFF
TRBV11-3	few	TRBJ2-1	.	TGTGCCAGCAGCCCGGGGTCTGAGCAGTTCTTC	CASSPGSEQFF
TRBV6-2/TRBV6-3	few	TRBJ2-7	TRBD1	TGTGCCAGCGAGCGGGACAGGGGGGCCTACGAGCAGTACTTC	CASERDRGAYEQYF
TRBV20-1	.	TRBJ2-3	TRBD2	TGCAGTGCTAATAGACTAGCGGGAGGTGGGGCTAGCACAGATACGCAGTATTTT	CSANRLAGGGASTDTQYF
TRBV6-4	.	TRBJ1-1	.	TGTGCCAGCAGGGTGGGGGAGTACACTGAAGCTTTCTTT	CASRVGEYTEAFF
TRBV20-1	.	TRBJ1-1	.	TGCAGTGCTAGAGGGGGAACAGGGAACACTGAAGCTTTCTTT	CSARGGTGNTEAFF
TRBV7-9	few	TRBJ1-6	.	TGTGCCAGCAGCTACCTCAGTTTGCCCCTCCACTTT	CASSYLSLPLHF